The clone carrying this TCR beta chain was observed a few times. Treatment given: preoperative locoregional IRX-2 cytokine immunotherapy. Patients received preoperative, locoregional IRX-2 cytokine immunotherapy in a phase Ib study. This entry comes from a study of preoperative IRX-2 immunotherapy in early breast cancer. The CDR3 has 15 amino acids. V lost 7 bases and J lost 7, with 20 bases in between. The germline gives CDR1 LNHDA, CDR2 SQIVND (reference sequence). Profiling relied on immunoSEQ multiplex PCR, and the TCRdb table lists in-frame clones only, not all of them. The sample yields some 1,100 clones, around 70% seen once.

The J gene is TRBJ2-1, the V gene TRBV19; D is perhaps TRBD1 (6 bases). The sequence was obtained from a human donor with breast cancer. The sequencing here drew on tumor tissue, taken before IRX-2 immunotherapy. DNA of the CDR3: TGTGCCAGTACCCAACTACAGGGTGGATGGAATGAGCAGTTCTTC. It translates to CASTQLQGGWNEQFF.